These 19 T cell receptor beta chains were all obtained from the same sample, sequenced in a study of CD8 T cells in Susac syndrome. The RNA, about 0.5 to 1 ug, was put through reverse transcription using random hexamers. A single record per CDR3 protein comes from TCRdb applying MiXCR to the immunoSEQ multiplex PCR reads. The data contain about 430,000 distinct CDR3 sequences, more than 80% of them singletons. Sequencing was performed on CD8+ T cells from PBMCs. These receptor sequences come from a human donor with multiple sclerosis.

The chain uses TRBV27 and TRBJ2-1; D might be TRBD2 (6 bases). The CDR3 length is 15 residues. The germline CDR1 and CDR2 sequences are MNHEY and SMNVEV (reference sequence). V was clipped by 6 bases and J by 6 bases, with 18 bases between them. CDR3 amino acids: CASSQFGGTVNEQFF. The CDR3 DNA is TGTGCCAGCAGCCAGTTTGGGGGGACGGTCAATGAGCAGTTCTTC.

The chain carries TRBV3-1 and TRBJ2-1; D is uncertain. CDR1 is LGHDT, CDR2 YNNKEL, per germline (reference sequence). CDR3 length: 15 residues. Deletions cut 0 bases from V and 4 bases from J, with 10 bases between. This CDR3 reads CASSQEATPYNEQFF. CDR3 DNA: TGTGCCAGCAGCCAAGAGGCCACCCCATACAATGAGCAGTTCTTC.

This clonotype appeared once. This chain uses TRBV7-9 with TRBJ1-4; tentative D call: TRBD1 (5 bases). V gave up 1 base and J gave up 5 bases, with 8 bases separating them. Germline CDR1 reads SEHNR; CDR2 reads FQNEAQ (reference sequence). The CDR3 is made up of 14 amino acids. The CDR3 region is CASSLVGANEKLFF. The DNA of the CDR3 is TGTGCCAGCAGCTTAGTAGGGGCAAATGAAAAACTGTTTTTT.

The gene calls are TRBV19 and TRBJ1-5; D remains unclear. The CDR3 extends over 13 amino acids. In germline, CDR1 is LNHDA, CDR2 SQIVND (reference sequence). Trimming removed 6 bases from V and 5 bases from J, with 11 bases in between. Here the CDR3 reads CASSWPSHQPQHF. In DNA, the CDR3 is TGTGCCAGTAGCTGGCCGTCGCATCAGCCCCAGCATTTT.

The J gene is TRBJ2-7, the V gene TRBV20-1; TRBD2 agrees at 8 bases. Germline lookup yields CDR1 DFQATT and CDR2 SNEGSKA (reference sequence). There are 13 residues in the CDR3. V trimming: 6 bases; J trimming: 0 bases; junction bases outside the gene matches: 4. CDR3 loop: CSAGRAGSYEQYF. Here the CDR3 DNA reads TGCAGTGCCGGGAGGGCTGGCTCCTACGAGCAGTACTTC.

This clonotype has only a few counts. The V call is TRBV6-1, the J call TRBJ1-2; maybe TRBD1 (6 bases). V was trimmed by 5 bases and J by 1 base, leaving 8 bases between them. Germline loops: CDR1 MNHNS, CDR2 SASEGT. The CDR3 is made up of 13 amino acids. The CDR3 DNA sequence: TGTGCCAGCAGTTTGGACAGTAACTATGGCTACACCTTC. It codes for CASSLDSNYGYTF.

This chain joins TRBV10-3 and TRBJ2-3, with D perhaps assigned TRBD1 or TRBD2 (5 bases each). Trimming pared 10 bases from V and 5 bases from J, leaving 19 bases between. Germline-derived CDR1 and CDR2 are ENHRY and SYGVKD. CDR3 length: 14 residues. CDR3 coding DNA: TGTGCCACCCACTCCGGGACCGCCAGAGATACGCAGTATTTT. This sequence encodes CATHSGTARDTQYF.

This clonotype was seen once. V is TRBV29-1 and J is TRBJ2-5; D tentatively reads TRBD1 or TRBD2 (5 bases each). This CDR3 is built from 15 residues. Trimming removed 3 bases at V and 4 bases at J, with 18 bases between. Germline CDR1 SQVTM, CDR2 ANQGSEA. CDR3 loop: CSVEGQGALGETQYF. For the CDR3, the DNA is TGCAGCGTTGAGGGGCAGGGAGCGCTCGGAGAGACCCAGTACTTC.

The chain uses TRBV20-1 and TRBJ1-2; D is undetermined. Germline CDR1 reads DFQATT; CDR2 reads SNEGSKA (reference sequence). The V end lost 2 bases, the J end lost 3 bases, and 16 bases lay between the germline ends. The CDR3 is 15 residues long. The CDR3 here is CSARPGPLRDYGYTF. CDR3 sequence (DNA): TGCAGTGCTAGACCCGGCCCCCTCCGAGACTATGGCTACACCTTC.

CDR3: CSAIGVYEQYF. CDR3 nucleotide sequence: TGCAGTGCTATTGGGGTCTACGAGCAGTACTTC. The J gene is TRBJ2-7, the V gene TRBV20-1, with unresolved D. CDR3 length equals 11 residues. Germline V gives CDR1 DFQATT, CDR2 SNEGSKA (reference sequence). Trimming pared 4 bases from V and 3 bases from J, leaving 7 bases between.

The rearrangement links TRBV7-9 to TRBJ1-2; 7 positions agree with TRBD1. The V and J ends lost 2 bases and 8 bases, in that order; junction bases with no gene match: 5. This CDR3 has 13 residues. The V gene's germline CDR1 is SEHNR and CDR2 FQNEAQ (reference sequence). The CDR3 DNA sequence: TGTGCCAGCAGCTTATACGGACAGGACGGCTACACCTTC. This encodes CASSLYGQDGYTF.

This clonotype was observed a single time. The chain combines TRBV30 with TRBJ1-2; unclear D gene. The CDR3 is made up of 13 amino acids. Trimming stripped 0 bases from V and 8 bases from J, with 13 bases between. CDR1 is GTSNPN, CDR2 SVGIG, per germline (reference sequence). CDR3 bases: TGTGCCTGGAGTGTAGATGGTCTAGGGGGCTACACCTTC. This translates into CAWSVDGLGGYTF.

The chain uses TRBV29-1 and TRBJ2-3; D uncertain. The V and J ends lost 3 bases and 1 base respectively, with 14 bases between them. This CDR3 has 15 residues. From germline, CDR1 is SQVTM and CDR2 ANQGSEA. The CDR3, as DNA: TGCAGCGTTGACGGCCTCCCGGGCGGCACAGATACGCAGTATTTT. Protein: CSVDGLPGGTDTQYF.

The CDR3 loop is CSASWQGVPRNEQFF. CDR3 bases: TGCAGTGCTAGTTGGCAGGGAGTACCTCGCAATGAGCAGTTCTTC. The rearrangement joins TRBV20-1 to TRBJ2-1; tentatively, D is TRBD1 or TRBD2 (5 bases each). The CDR3 has 15 amino acids. V gave up 3 bases and J gave up 6 bases, with 18 bases separating them. Germline CDR1 and CDR2: DFQATT and SNEGSKA (reference sequence).

The chain is built from TRBV25-1 and TRBJ1-1; D is unclear. The V gene lost 2 bases and the J gene lost 5 bases, with 12 bases spanning the gap. Germline lookup yields CDR1 MGHDK and CDR2 SYGVNS. CDR3 size: 14 residues. CDR3 residues: CASSEEWGGTEAFF. The CDR3 DNA reads as TGTGCCAGCAGTGAAGAGTGGGGAGGAACTGAAGCTTTCTTT.

Details on this clonotype: The junction and the germline gene differ at one end; a read error may be behind it. The chain combines TRBV13 with TRBJ2-7; D is possibly TRBD1 (7 bases). The CDR3 spans 14 residues. Germline V gives CDR1 PRHDT, CDR2 FYEKMQ (reference sequence). CDR3 region: CASNLGAGGFQQYF. The CDR3 DNA sequence: TGTGCCAGCAACTTAGGAGCAGGGGGGTTCCAGCAGTACTTC.

The chain combines TRBV5-1 with TRBJ2-1, with D maybe TRBD2 (5 bases). Germline V CDR1 and CDR2: SGHRS, YFSETQ. This CDR3 is built from 15 residues. V dropped 1 base and J dropped 1 base, with 9 bases sitting between them. CDR3: CASSLRGGSYNEQFF. In nucleotides, the CDR3 is TGCGCCAGCAGCTTGCGTGGCGGGTCCTACAATGAGCAGTTCTTC.

The gene calls are TRBV29-1 and TRBJ1-2, with D unresolved. CDR3 size: 11 residues. The germline V and J ends were trimmed by 7 bases and 1 base, with 7 bases remaining between them. The germline gives CDR1 SQVTM, CDR2 ANQGSEA. The CDR3 reads CSASHNYGYTF. Here the CDR3 DNA reads TGCAGCGCATCCCATAACTATGGCTACACCTTC.

The genes are TRBV5-6 and TRBJ1-1; D perhaps matches TRBD1 (5 bases). This CDR3 region has 15 residues. Germline lookup yields CDR1 SGHDT and CDR2 YYEEEE. Between the trimmed V and J ends, which lost 7 bases and 5 bases, there was a span of 21 bases. CDR3 sequence: CASLGVEGPPTEAFF. The CDR3 DNA sequence: TGTGCCAGCCTCGGGGTGGAGGGGCCCCCGACTGAAGCTTTCTTT.